This entry lists 27 T cell receptor beta chains sequenced from one sample in a study of technical replicates of blood from a few donors. The method was immunoSEQ multiplex PCR; TCRdb's version includes in-frame clones alone and lacks a portion of them. The data hold about 81,000 clones, with 95% to 97% observed a single time. Material: T cells isolated from PBMCs. These receptors were obtained from a human donor in good health.

The chain has TRBV7-7 and TRBJ2-5; TRBD1 is a possible D gene (6 bases). This CDR3 comprises 13 residues. The V end was cut by 3 bases, the J end by 5 bases, with 10 bases between. The germline V gene encodes CDR1 SSHAT and CDR2 FNYEAQ (reference sequence). CDR3 amino acids: CASSFNQGETQYF. CDR3 nucleotide sequence: TGTGCCAGCAGCTTCAACCAGGGGGAGACCCAGTACTTC.

The gene calls are TRBV27 and TRBJ2-1; D is uncertain. V lost 2 bases and J 9 bases, leaving 11 bases between the germline ends. Germline values: CDR1 MNHEY, CDR2 SMNVEV (reference sequence). CDR3 length: 13 residues. CDR3 bases: TGTGCCAGCAGTTTACTGGCCGCAGGTGAGCAGTTCTTC. It specifies CASSLLAAGEQFF.

The chain links TRBV28 to TRBJ1-2, with TRBD1 matching over 9 bases. There are 17 residues in the CDR3. Trimming at V came to 3 bases and at J to 6 bases, leaving 14 bases not matched to a gene. Germline V gives CDR1 MDHEN, CDR2 SYDVKM. The CDR3 DNA sequence: TGTGCCAGCAGTTTTTCTCGCGCTACGACAGGGGGAGATGGCTACACCTTC. Amino acids: CASSFSRATTGGDGYTF.

The chain is built from TRBV5-1 and TRBJ1-2; tentatively, D is TRBD1 (6 bases). The germline gives CDR1 SGHRS, CDR2 YFSETQ. V lost 6 bases, J lost 6 bases, and 18 bases lay in between. This CDR3 contains 14 residues. This chain's CDR3 is CASKGQFKEDGYTF. As DNA, the CDR3 is TGCGCCAGCAAGGGACAATTTAAAGAAGATGGCTACACCTTC.

The chain carries TRBV5-3 and TRBJ1-4, with a possible D match to TRBD1 (6 bases). TRBV5-3 is an ORF, with its function uncertain. This CDR3 has 15 residues. V shed 1 base and J shed 5 bases, with 12 bases lying between them. CDR3: CARSLLGGFNEKLFF. The DNA for the CDR3 is TGTGCCAGAAGCTTGTTAGGGGGATTCAATGAAAAACTGTTTTTT.

This chain links TRBV27 with TRBJ2-5, with a weak D call TRBD2 (5 bases). Per germline, CDR1 MNHEY and CDR2 SMNVEV (reference sequence). This CDR3 comprises 14 residues. Deletions cut 5 bases from V and 3 bases from J, with 13 bases between. CDR3 nucleotides: TGTGCCAGCAGTCCGATGACGGGGAAAGAGACCCAGTACTTC. It codes for CASSPMTGKETQYF.

The chain couples TRBV7-9 to TRBJ2-7; the D gene is possibly TRBD1 (6 bases). This CDR3 comprises 12 residues. The V gene's germline CDR1 is SEHNR and CDR2 FQNEAQ (reference sequence). The V gene lost 5 bases and the J gene lost 3 bases, with 8 bases spanning the gap. The CDR3 protein is CASSPTGYEQYF. DNA for the CDR3: TGTGCCAGCAGCCCGACAGGCTACGAGCAGTACTTC.

This sequence joins TRBV4-2 and TRBJ2-1, with 9 bases that match TRBD2. Germline CDR1 reads LGHNA; CDR2 reads YNFKEQ. The ends lost 4 bases at V and 6 bases at J; junction bases unmatched: 7. This CDR3 spans 15 amino acids. CDR3 bases: TGTGCCAGCAGCCCCTACGAGCGGGAGGCCAATGAGCAGTTCTTC. It is translated as CASSPYEREANEQFF.

The chain recombines TRBV2 with TRBJ1-1; no clear D gene. V was shortened by 8 bases and J by 4 bases, with 14 bases between the two germline ends. Germline lookup yields CDR1 SNHLY and CDR2 FYNNEI. The CDR3 is made up of 13 amino acids. The CDR3 sequence: CASRRGWTTEAFF. In DNA form, the CDR3 reads TGTGCCAGCCGGCGGGGTTGGACCACTGAAGCTTTCTTT.

The rearrangement uses TRBV28 and TRBJ2-4, with a tentative D call TRBD2 (5 bases). The CDR3 runs 14 residues. The ends were cut back, 10 bases at V and 8 bases at J, with 21 bases in the middle. Germline lookup yields CDR1 MDHEN and CDR2 SYDVKM. The CDR3 sequence is CATCDRATIDIQYF. CDR3 nucleotide sequence: TGTGCCACCTGCGATCGGGCGACTATAGACATTCAGTACTTC.

The V gene is TRBV6-4, the J gene TRBJ2-1; 9 nucleotides match TRBD1. Trimming at V came to 5 bases and at J to 8 bases, leaving 10 bases not matched to a gene. The CDR3 has 15 residues. Looked up from germline, CDR1 is MRHNA and CDR2 is SNTAGT. The CDR3 sequence: CASSLMGTGQDEQFF. The CDR3 DNA reads TGTGCCAGCAGTCTCATGGGGACAGGGCAGGATGAGCAGTTCTTC.

The rearrangement uses TRBV4-1 and TRBJ1-5; D gene unclear. Germline V gene lookup returns CDR1 MGHRA and CDR2 YSYEKL. The CDR3 runs to 14 residues. V was clipped by 3 bases and J by 4 bases, with 10 bases between them. DNA for the CDR3: TGCGCCAGCAGCCACCCCGGGAAGAATCAGCCCCAGCATTTT. Its translation: CASSHPGKNQPQHF.

This chain links TRBV25-1 with TRBJ1-2, with D tentatively TRBD1 (5 bases). Trimming removed 0 bases from V and 6 bases from J, with 8 bases in between. From germline, CDR1 is MGHDK and CDR2 SYGVNS. The CDR3 consists of 13 residues. CDR3 nucleotide sequence: TGTGCCAGCAGTGAATATGGGGCCGATGGCTACACCTTC. The encoded protein is CASSEYGADGYTF.

This chain connects TRBV2 to TRBJ2-7; 8 nucleotides align to TRBD2. CDR1 SNHLY and CDR2 FYNNEI come from the germline V gene. This CDR3 has 11 residues. The ends lost 3 bases at V and 12 bases at J; junction bases unmatched: 4. CDR3 sequence: CASSDSAGGYF. The CDR3 region has the DNA TGTGCCAGCAGTGATTCGGCGGGAGGGTACTTC.

V and J are TRBV27 and TRBJ1-5; 8 bases fit TRBD1. V lost 4 bases to trimming and J lost 7 bases; unmatched junction nucleotides: 6. Germline V gives CDR1 MNHEY, CDR2 SMNVEV (reference sequence). The CDR3 length is 14 residues. The CDR3 reads CASSYQGARQPQHF. The CDR3 nucleotides are TGTGCCAGCAGTTACCAGGGGGCTAGACAGCCCCAGCATTTT.

A word on this clone: Sequence at one end of the junction differs from germline and may be a read error. This chain links TRBV6-6 with TRBJ2-7, with 9 bases lining up with TRBD2. CDR1 is MNHNY, CDR2 SVGAGI, per germline (reference sequence). The CDR3 is 11 residues long. In DNA, the CDR3 is TGTGCCAGCAGTTACTCCGGGACTAGCATTTTC. It specifies CASSYSGTSIF.

The rearrangement links TRBV4-1 to TRBJ2-1, with 12 bases matching TRBD2. This CDR3 spans 16 amino acids. Germline-derived CDR1 and CDR2 are MGHRA and YSYEKL. J gave up 6 bases and V 5 bases, and 8 bases lay outside the gene matches. The CDR3 sequence is CASSNRLAGVTNEQFF. In DNA form, the CDR3 reads TGCGCCAGCAGCAACAGACTAGCGGGAGTCACCAATGAGCAGTTCTTC.

The rearrangement joins TRBV11-3 to TRBJ1-1; 9 bases are shared with TRBD1. The J segment lost 0 bases and the V segment lost 5 bases, leaving 7 bases of the junction unmatched. Germline V gene lookup returns CDR1 SGHNT and CDR2 YENEEA. This CDR3 is 16 amino acids long. The CDR3 nucleotides are TGTGCCAGCAGCCCCCGGACAGGGGTGATGAACACTGAAGCTTTCTTT. It yields the protein CASSPRTGVMNTEAFF.

This chain links TRBV5-1 with TRBJ2-7, with D tentatively TRBD1 (6 bases). Trimming stripped 1 base from V and 0 bases from J, with 20 bases between. Germline-derived CDR1 and CDR2 are SGHRS and YFSETQ. This CDR3 spans 18 amino acids. DNA for the CDR3: TGCGCCAGCAGCTTGTCCCAGGACAGACTTTCTCTCTCCTACGAGCAGTACTTC. Protein: CASSLSQDRLSLSYEQYF.

The chain couples TRBV6-1 to TRBJ1-5, with no clear D. Germline-derived CDR1 and CDR2 are MNHNS and SASEGT. The V and J ends lost 3 bases and 0 bases respectively, with 12 bases between them. This CDR3 spans 16 amino acids. CDR3 sequence (DNA): TGTGCCAGCAGTGATCAGGTTTCGTATAGCAATCAGCCCCAGCATTTT. It translates to CASSDQVSYSNQPQHF.

This chain joins TRBV4-1 and TRBJ1-2, with no clear D. The germline V and J ends were trimmed by 3 bases and 2 bases, with 4 bases remaining between them. CDR1 is MGHRA and CDR2 is YSYEKL in the germline V gene. This CDR3 has 12 residues. The CDR3 protein is CASSQQNYGYTF. In nucleotides, the CDR3 is TGCGCCAGCAGCCAGCAGAACTATGGCTACACCTTC.

The rearrangement links TRBV2 to TRBJ2-5, with 7 bases identical to TRBD2. V was pared by 7 bases and J by 7 bases, with 15 bases of the junction left unmatched. There are 15 residues in the CDR3. The germline gives CDR1 SNHLY, CDR2 FYNNEI. CDR3 residues: CASIRRYGGKRTQYF. The CDR3 DNA follows: TGTGCCAGCATCCGGCGATACGGGGGGAAGAGGACCCAGTACTTC.

This clone was detected only once. V gene TRBV29-1 combines with J gene TRBJ2-7, with D possibly matching TRBD2 (5 bases). Germline lookup yields CDR1 SQVTM and CDR2 ANQGSEA. The length of the CDR3 is 14 residues. V shed 4 bases and J shed 6 bases, with 19 bases lying between them. CDR3 protein: CSVAKGGLGSEQYF. CDR3 coding DNA: TGCAGCGTTGCCAAGGGCGGACTGGGGAGCGAGCAGTACTTC.

V gene TRBV27 combines with J gene TRBJ1-1; maybe TRBD1 (5 bases). The germline gives CDR1 MNHEY, CDR2 SMNVEV (reference sequence). V lost 5 bases and J lost 4, with 11 bases in between. The CDR3 covers 13 residues. The DNA of the CDR3 is TGTGCCAGCAGTCAGGGTAGAGGCACTGAAGCTTTCTTT. Protein: CASSQGRGTEAFF.

The chain joins TRBV29-1 to TRBJ1-2; tentatively, D is TRBD1 (5 bases). This CDR3 has 14 amino acids. Germline CDR1 reads SQVTM; CDR2 reads ANQGSEA. Trimming pared 1 base from V and 1 base from J, leaving 10 bases between. Here the CDR3 DNA reads TGCAGCGTTGAAGGGGGACTCAATAACTATGGCTACACCTTC. It specifies CSVEGGLNNYGYTF.

The chain employs TRBV9 and TRBJ1-3; D gene unclear. Trimming removed 3 bases at V and 0 bases at J, with 16 bases between. Germline CDR1 SGDLS, CDR2 YYNGEE. The CDR3 length is 17 residues. CDR3 sequence: CASSGPSGGISGNTIYF. The CDR3 DNA reads as TGTGCCAGCAGCGGGCCCTCCGGAGGGATCTCTGGAAACACCATATATTTT.

This chain connects TRBV11-2 to TRBJ1-3; D gene ambiguous. Germline CDR1 is SGHAT and CDR2 is FQNNGV. With 2 bases removed from V and 0 bases from J, the gap between germline ends came to 14 bases. This CDR3 spans 17 amino acids. CDR3: CASSLITGSFSGNTIYF. The CDR3 DNA reads TGTGCCAGCAGCTTAATCACTGGGAGCTTCTCTGGAAACACCATATATTTT. The variable domain in full, with the rest retrieved from reference TRBV11-2 and TRBJ1-3, is EAGVAQSPRYKIIEKRQSVAFWCNPISGHATLYWYQQILGQGPKLLIQFQNNGVVDDSQLPKDRFSAERLKGVDSTLKIQPAKLEDSAVYLCASSLITGSFSGNTIYFGEGSWLTVV.